One and the same sample provided the 13 T cell receptor beta chains below, sequenced in a study of OX40 agonist ivuxolimab in advanced cancers. Measured with immunoSEQ multiplex PCR; TCRdb has only the in-frame clones, and not every one. The sample lists approximately 66,000 clones; around 89% were seen once. The sequences come from CD4+ or CD8+ T cells sorted from blood, collected in a trial of the OX40 agonist ivuxolimab. The origin of the receptors is an adult with an advanced solid tumor such as melanoma, head and neck, liver or kidney cancer.

The chain recombines TRBV7-9 with TRBJ1-1; D not resolved. There are 12 residues in the CDR3. CDR1 and CDR2 (germline): SEHNR, FQNEAQ (reference sequence). V was cut by 8 bases and J by 7 bases, with 14 bases left in between. The CDR3 DNA is TGTGCCAGCTCCTATAACAGCATTGAAGCTTTCTTT. Its translation is CASSYNSIEAFF.

In this sample, this clone turned up a few times. CDR3: CASSPDRVTEAFF. The CDR3 nucleotides read TGCGCCAGCAGCCCGGACAGGGTCACTGAAGCTTTCTTT. The chain joins TRBV5-1 to TRBJ1-1; 8 positions agree with TRBD1. CDR3 length: 13 residues. Looked up from germline, CDR1 is SGHRS and CDR2 is YFSETQ. V shed 4 bases, J shed 4 bases, and the junction held 3 bases outside the gene matches.

The V and J genes are TRBV2 and TRBJ1-2, with D maybe TRBD1 (5 bases). Germline V lookup: CDR1 SNHLY, CDR2 FYNNEI. This CDR3 is 11 amino acids long. Trimming removed 7 bases at V and 5 bases at J, with 8 bases between. CDR3 DNA sequence: TGTGCCAGCACGACAGAGTATGGCTACACCTTC. Protein: CASTTEYGYTF.

The CDR3 nucleotides are TGCGCCAGCAGTCGAGGGGAGCGGGGGGGCAATGAGCAGTTCTTC. It codes for CASSRGERGGNEQFF. The chain is built from TRBV4-1 and TRBJ2-1; TRBD2 matches 10 bases. CDR1 is MGHRA and CDR2 is YSYEKL in the germline V gene. The CDR3 totals 15 residues. Trimming took 6 bases from V and 6 from J; bases not matched to a gene: 8.

With respect to this clone: A junction boundary mismatches the germline segment, possibly from a read error. The chain employs TRBV5-1 and TRBJ2-2; D gene uncertain. Germline V CDR1 and CDR2: SGHRS, YFSETQ. This CDR3 has 15 amino acids. This CDR3 reads CASSLEYLNSGELFF. In DNA, the CDR3 is TGCGCCAGCAGCTTGGAATACCTAAACAGCGGGGAGCTGTTTTTT.

The rearrangement joins TRBV6-5 to TRBJ1-5; maybe TRBD1 (6 bases). This CDR3 has 15 residues. Germline lookup yields CDR1 MNHEY and CDR2 SVGAGI. V was trimmed by 6 bases and J by 7 bases, leaving 19 bases between them. CDR3 sequence (DNA): TGTGCCAGCAGCCCCTCGGGGGGCGCAGGACAGCCCCAGCATTTT. Translation: CASSPSGGAGQPQHF.

The chain couples TRBV4-1 to TRBJ2-7, with TRBD1 matching 9 bases. The germline CDR1 and CDR2 sequences are MGHRA and YSYEKL. The CDR3 is 17 amino acids. Trimming took 0 bases from V and 5 from J; bases not matched to a gene: 11. The chain's CDR3 is CASSQEVTGGLRDEQYF. In DNA, the CDR3 is TGCGCCAGCAGCCAAGAAGTTACAGGGGGCCTGAGGGACGAGCAGTACTTC.

V gene TRBV18 combines with J gene TRBJ2-4; D unresolved. CDR1 is KGHSH, CDR2 LQKENI, per germline. V gave up 0 bases and J gave up 5 bases, with 5 bases separating them. The CDR3 runs to 13 residues. This CDR3 reads CASSPPAENIQYF. The CDR3 bases are TGTGCCAGCTCACCACCGGCGGAAAACATTCAGTACTTC.

The chain recombines TRBV19 with TRBJ1-5; D may be TRBD1 (6 bases). V was clipped by 1 base and J by 6 bases, with 10 bases between them. The CDR3 sequence is 14 residues long. CDR1 and CDR2 from the germline V gene are LNHDA and SQIVND (reference sequence). Here the CDR3 DNA reads TGTGCCAGTAGTATAGGGGGGGGCGGTCAGCCCCAGCATTTT. Residues: CASSIGGGGQPQHF.

Here the CDR3 DNA reads TGTGCCAGTAAGGGAGGGATATCTGGGGCCAACGTCCTGACTTTC. Protein: CASKGGISGANVLTF. The chain combines TRBV19 with TRBJ2-6; 7 bases line up with TRBD2. The CDR3 sequence is 15 residues long. Trimming at V came to 7 bases and at J to 1 base, leaving 4 bases not matched to a gene. CDR1 is LNHDA, CDR2 SQIVND, per germline (reference sequence). The full variable domain, with the rest looked up from reference TRBV19 and TRBJ2-6, is DGGITQSPKYLFRKEGQNVTLSCEQNLNHDAMYWYRQDPGQGLRLIYYSQIVNDFQKGDIAEGYSVSREKKESFPLTVTSAQKNPTAFYLCASKGGISGANVLTFGAGSRLTVL.

The V gene is TRBV5-1, the J gene TRBJ2-1; D may be TRBD1 or TRBD2 (6 bases each). Germline V gene lookup returns CDR1 SGHRS and CDR2 YFSETQ. V dropped 4 bases and J dropped 9 bases, with 11 bases sitting between them. The CDR3 contains 12 residues. The CDR3, as DNA: TGCGCCAGCAGCGCCGGGGGCTCTGAGCAGTTCTTC. Encoded protein: CASSAGGSEQFF.

The chain employs TRBV5-4 and TRBJ1-4, with D possibly matching TRBD1 (5 bases). The CDR3 covers 15 residues. V was cut by 4 bases and J by 7 bases, with 17 bases left in between. Germline CDR1 reads SGHNT; CDR2 reads YYREEE (reference sequence). The CDR3 nucleotides are TGTGCCAGCAGCCCGGGGGGTCAGGGACTTGAAAAACTGTTTTTT. Its translation is CASSPGGQGLEKLFF.

This clone is a singleton in its sample. This rearrangement joins TRBV19 to TRBJ1-5, with 8 bases fitting TRBD1. The CDR3 has 16 amino acids. V shed 2 bases, J shed 4 bases, and the junction held 7 bases outside the gene matches. The germline V gene has CDR1 LNHDA and CDR2 SQIVND (reference sequence). The CDR3: CASSILGRGQNQPQHF. Here the CDR3 DNA reads TGTGCCAGTAGTATACTAGGCAGGGGGCAAAATCAGCCCCAGCATTTT.